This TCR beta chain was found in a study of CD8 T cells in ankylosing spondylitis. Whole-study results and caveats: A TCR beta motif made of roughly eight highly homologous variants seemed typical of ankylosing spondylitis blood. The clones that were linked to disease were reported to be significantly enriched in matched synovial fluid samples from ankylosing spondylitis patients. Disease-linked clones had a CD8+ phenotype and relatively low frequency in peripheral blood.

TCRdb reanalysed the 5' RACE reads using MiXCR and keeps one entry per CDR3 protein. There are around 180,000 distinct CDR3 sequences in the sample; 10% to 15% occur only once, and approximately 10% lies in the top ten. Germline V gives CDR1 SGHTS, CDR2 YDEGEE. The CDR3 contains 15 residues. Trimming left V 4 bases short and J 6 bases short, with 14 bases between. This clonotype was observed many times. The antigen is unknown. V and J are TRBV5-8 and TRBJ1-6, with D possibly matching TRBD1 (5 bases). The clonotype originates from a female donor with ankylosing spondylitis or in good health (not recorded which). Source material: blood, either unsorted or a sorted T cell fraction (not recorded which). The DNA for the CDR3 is TGTGCCAGCAGCAGACAGAGCCCCATTAATTCACCCCTCCACTTT. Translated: CASSRQSPINSPLHF.